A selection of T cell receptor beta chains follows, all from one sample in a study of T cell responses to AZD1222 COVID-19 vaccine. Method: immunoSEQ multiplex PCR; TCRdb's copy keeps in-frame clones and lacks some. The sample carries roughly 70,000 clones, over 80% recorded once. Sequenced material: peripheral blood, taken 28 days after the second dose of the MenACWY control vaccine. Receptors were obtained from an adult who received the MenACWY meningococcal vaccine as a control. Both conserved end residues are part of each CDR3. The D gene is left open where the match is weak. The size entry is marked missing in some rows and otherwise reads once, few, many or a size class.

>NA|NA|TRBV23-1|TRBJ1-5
TGCGCCAGCCCCCACTCGAGCAATCAGCCCCAGCATTTT
CASPHSSNQPQHF
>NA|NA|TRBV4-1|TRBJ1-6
TGCGCCAGCAGCCTACCCTGGGCCCGAAATTCACCCCTCCACTTT
CASSLPWARNSPLHF
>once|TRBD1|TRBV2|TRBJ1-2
TGTGCCAGTCAGGTTGGACAGGGAAATCGTGGCTACACCTTC
CASQVGQGNRGYTF
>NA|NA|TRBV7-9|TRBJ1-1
TGTGCCAGCAGCTTAGGAACAGTTCCGAACACTGAAGCTTTCTTT
CASSLGTVPNTEAFF
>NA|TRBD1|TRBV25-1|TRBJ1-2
TGTGCCAGCAGTGCATCGACAGGGCGGGTTGGCTACACCTTC
CASSASTGRVGYTF
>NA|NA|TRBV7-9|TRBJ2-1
TGTGCCAGCAGCTTTAGACTATGGCAGGGTGAGCAGTTCTTC
CASSFRLWQGEQFF
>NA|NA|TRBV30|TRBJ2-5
TGTGCCTGGAGTGAAGCTGAAGAGACCCAGTACTTC
CAWSEAEETQYF
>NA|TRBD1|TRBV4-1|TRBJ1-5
TGCGCCAGCAGCCAAAGGACAGGGGGGGATCAGCCCCAGCATTTT
CASSQRTGGDQPQHF
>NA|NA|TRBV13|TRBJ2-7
TGTGCCAGCAGCCAATCGACGCCGCGAACATCCTACGAGCAGTACTTC
CASSQSTPRTSYEQYF
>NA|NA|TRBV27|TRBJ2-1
TGTGCCAGCAGTAGGCTAGCCGCTTCGGATGAGCAGTTCTTC
CASSRLAASDEQFF
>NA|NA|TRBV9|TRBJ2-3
TGTGCCAGCAGCGTGGGCGGTAGGGGAACAGATACGCAGTATTTT
CASSVGGRGTDTQYF
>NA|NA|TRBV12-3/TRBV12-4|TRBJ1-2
TGTGCCAGCAGCCGTACCGCTAACTATGGCTACACCTTC
CASSRTANYGYTF
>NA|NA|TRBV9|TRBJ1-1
TGTGCCAGCAGCGCAGTAGAGAACACTGAAGCTTTCTTT
CASSAVENTEAFF
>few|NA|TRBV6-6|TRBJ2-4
TGTGCCAGCAGTCGTGGAGGGGAGAACATTCAGTACTTC
CASSRGGENIQYF
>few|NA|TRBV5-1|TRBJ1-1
TGCGCCAGCAGCCCAGAGGCGGGGGTTGAAGCTTTCTTT
CASSPEAGVEAFF
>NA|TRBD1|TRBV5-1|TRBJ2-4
TGCGCCAGCAGGCCGGGACAGGGGGACATTCAGTACTTC
CASRPGQGDIQYF
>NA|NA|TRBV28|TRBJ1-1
TGTGCCAGCAGTTTCCAGGGAGGGCGAGCTTTCTTT
CASSFQGGRAFF
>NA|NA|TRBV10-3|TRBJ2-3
TGTGCCATCAGAAAGAACAGTGGTCAGGAACGGGGCACAGATACGCAGTATTTT
CAIRKNSGQERGTDTQYF
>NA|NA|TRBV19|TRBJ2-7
TGTGCCACCGAGGACGACAGCTACGAGCAGTACTTC
CATEDDSYEQYF
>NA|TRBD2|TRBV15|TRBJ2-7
TGTGCCACCAGTGCGGGAGGCAACGAGCAGTACTTC
CATSAGGNEQYF
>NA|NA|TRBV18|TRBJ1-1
TGTGCCAGCTCACCATCCGGTCTCAACACTGAAGCTTTCTTT
CASSPSGLNTEAFF
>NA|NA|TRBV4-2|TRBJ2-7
TGTGCCAGCAGCCAAGGGCTAGGGGCTAGCAGAACCTACGAGCAGTACTTC
CASSQGLGASRTYEQYF
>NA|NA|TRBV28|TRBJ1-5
TGTGCCAGCAGCTCCCCCGAGGGGGGGTTTGGCAATCAGCCCCAGCATTTT
CASSSPEGGFGNQPQHF
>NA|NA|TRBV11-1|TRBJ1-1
TGTGCCAGCAGAAAACAGGGCTGGGGCACTGAAGCTTTCTTT
CASRKQGWGTEAFF
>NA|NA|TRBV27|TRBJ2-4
TGTGCCAGCAGTTCAAACCCCAAAAACATTCAGTACTTC
CASSSNPKNIQYF
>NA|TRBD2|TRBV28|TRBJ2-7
TGTGCCAGCAGTGCCGGGACTAGAAGCTCCTACGAGCAGTACTTC
CASSAGTRSSYEQYF
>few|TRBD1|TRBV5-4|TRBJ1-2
TGTGCCAGCAGCTTGGATGGACAGGGGGTATTCAATGGCTACACCTTC
CASSLDGQGVFNGYTF
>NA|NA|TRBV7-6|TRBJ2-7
TGTGCCAGCAGCGGGGGACGGATCCCCTACGAGCAGTACTTC
CASSGGRIPYEQYF
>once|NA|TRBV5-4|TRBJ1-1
TGTGCCAGCAGCTTGCGGGGGTCTGTTATGTCTGAAGCTTTCTTT
CASSLRGSVMSEAFF
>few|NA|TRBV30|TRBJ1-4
TGTGCCTGGAGTGAGCACTCTGCAACTAATGAAAAACTGTTTTTT
CAWSEHSATNEKLFF
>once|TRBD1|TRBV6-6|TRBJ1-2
TGTGCCAGCAGTTGGAGGACAGGGGGTTATGGCTACACCTTC
CASSWRTGGYGYTF
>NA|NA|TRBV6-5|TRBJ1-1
TGTGCCAGCAGTCGCCAACCCGGCGGGAACACTGAAGCTTTCTTT
CASSRQPGGNTEAFF
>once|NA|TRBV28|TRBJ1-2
TGTGCCAGCAGTTTAGGAGGTGGGGAATTGTACTATGGCTACACCTTC
CASSLGGGELYYGYTF